The present T cell receptor beta chain was sequenced within a study of T cell clones after liver transplantation. Across the study: A pre-transplant mixed lymphocyte reaction with TCRbeta sequencing defined graft-donor-reactive clones followed in post-transplant blood.

Sequencing used immunoSEQ multiplex PCR; TCRdb keeps in-frame clones, though not all of them. The top ten hold about 0.52% of the sample, which has some 80,000 clones, about 82% seen once. Trimming removed 5 bases at V and 7 bases at J, with 20 bases between. The CDR3 is 15 residues long. Germline V gives CDR1 SEHNR, CDR2 FQNEAQ (reference sequence). This TCR was sampled from a human patient who received a liver transplant. Some T cells could come from the graft donor. Sequenced here: CD4+ T cells from blood, sampled almost 47 months after liver transplant. This chain joins TRBV7-9 and TRBJ1-2; maybe TRBD1 (6 bases). The CDR3, as DNA: TGTGCCAGCAGCACGAACCTGGGGGGGGCTGCTGGCTACACCTTC. It encodes CASSTNLGGAAGYTF.